This TCR beta chain was identified during a study of shared clonotypes between healthy human individuals (dated by TCRdb to about 2020). Regarding the study in general: The cohort comprised a couple of women and a few men aged 18 to 49 years. For each donor, three plates each were used for CD4 naive and CD4 memory, two plates were used for CD8 naive, and one plate was used for CD8 memory. The study deeply sequenced blood TCR repertoires of about 5 healthy adults to estimate repertoire size and the extent of clonotype sharing between individuals. Different laboratories and diverse techniques were used to prepare libraries and sequence TCR repertoires, to increase sequencing depth and limit assay-specific biases. Each donor's leukapheresis produced roughly between roughly 0.85 and 10 billion PBMCs. What the work shows at the level of the full study, not this receptor alone: Compared with non-shared clonotypes, the clonotypes found in all four sorted-subset donors had higher generation probabilities. Based on pairwise subsampling, the degree of clonotype sharing among donors was expected to be affected by sequencing depth. Across four donors, around 5.4% of naive CD4, 3% to 3.5% of naive CD8, about 2.3% of memory CD4, and under 0.45% of memory CD8 clonotypes were shared. Even with the large sequencing depth, rarefaction of the sorted-subset datasets indicated that sequencing was incomplete. Because the study included a small number of donors, the genetic and exposure-history diversity represented was limited. Naive subsets generally had larger estimated clonotype richness than memory subsets did. Only blood was sampled, and tissue TCR repertoires likely differ from those in blood.

Using the deep immunoSEQ assay, multiplex PCR amplified TCR CDR3 regions from genomic DNA. Extracted genomic DNA from each cell subset was distributed evenly across all wells of several immunoSEQ 96-well plates, and each plate was treated as a replicate. For sorted subsets, around 200 ng genomic DNA, equal to 25,000 to 35,000 T cell genomes, was loaded into each replicate PCR. Purified libraries were quantified with a Qubit 3.0 fluorometer, sized on a Bioanalyzer 2100, and re-quantified with the KAPA Library Quantification kit. Every immunoSEQ 96-well plate was sequenced on a dedicated single-read 150-cycle Illumina NextSeq 550 flow cell. The authors' pipeline ran thus. Because only junctional sequences without quality scores were contained in the immunoSEQ output, filtering matching that applied to full-length reads could not be performed. Sequences were annotated with PyIR, a Python wrapper for IgBLAST v1.9, and V/J genes and CDR3 were assigned using IMGT germline references. Any read was removed if the V/J assignment was weak (E-value above 1e-6), the CDR3 was missing, or the read contained stop codons, out-of-frame junctions, or ambiguous translated residues. A V3J clonotype was defined by an identical inferred V gene, J gene, and CDR3 amino acid sequence. Percentage overlap between repertoires was computed as shared unique clonotypes divided by the size of the smaller repertoire. Three approaches were used to assess repertoire richness: RTK rarefaction, the Chao1 estimator, and Recon v2.1 estimates of unobserved clonotypes. OLGA was used to compute generation probabilities for all TCRbeta clonotypes that the gDNA method yielded from a few donors. Imported from immuneACCESS, the table was reduced by TCRdb to in-frame sequences with V and J called. These copies leave out some clones; in studies compared against another copy, an unresolved V gene accounts for under half, and the cause of the remainder is not known. That table is the source of V, J and clone size, and D and trimming were worked out from the DNA. The sample includes 560,000 or so clones, with 95% to 97% observed a single time. Of the sample, roughly 0.1% is held by the ten largest clones.

In the case of this clone: Its antigen remains undetermined. Per-base qualities were not stored, and no clone one base away is much larger.

CD8 naive samples were obtained by positive selection for CCR7 among CD45RO-negative cells, yielding a CD45RA+CCR7+ population from which TemRA cells were excluded. Healthy HIV-negative adults with no recently reported acute infections or vaccinations were included as donors. Only Caucasian adults living in Nashville, Tennessee, USA were represented among the donors. After blood collection by leukapheresis, PBMCs were isolated using Ficoll-Histopaque density gradient centrifugation and then cryopreserved in the vapor phase of liquid nitrogen. Analytical flow cytometry was used to check the purity and quantity of every magnetically sorted T cell population. Each sorted fraction had its genomic DNA isolated and then quantified by UV absorbance on a Nanodrop 2000c. There are 15 amino acids in the CDR3, from cysteine to phenylalanine inclusive. Here the CDR3 DNA is all that survives: 45 bases in frame from base 1. CDR1 MNHEY and CDR2 SMNVEV are derived from the germline V gene (reference sequence). Clipping removes 6 bases from V and 3 bases from J, with 8 as the unmatched junction base count.

The sequence links TRBV27 to TRBJ2-7, and 10 junction bases match TRBD2. This TCR derives from a young woman in good health. The material sequenced was naive CD8+ T cells sorted from blood. The intended sense of this specimen's cell subset or site label: CD45RA+CCR7+. The nucleotide sequence is TGTGCCAGCAGCCGGAGCGGGAGGGCCTTCTACGAGCAGTACTTC. This sequence encodes CASSRSGRAFYEQYF.